Reported below is one T cell receptor (beta chain). Its antigen is currently unknown. The sample comes from a study of early T cells in non-severe SARS-CoV-2 infection. Background on the study: Sequencing targeted bulk RNA from unsorted whole blood, leaving chains unpaired.

Unique molecular identifiers tagged individual cDNA molecules. TCRdb reprocessed the 5' RACE reads with MiXCR, giving one entry per CDR3 protein. Among 40,000 to 60,000 distinct CDR3 sequences listed, approximately 12% were seen once. Study-wide findings and caveats: Anti-spike CD8 responses were favored in VDJdb matching, and private and CD4 specificities were missed.

The source material was whole blood. The receptor's source is an adult who was a healthcare worker with PCR-confirmed SARS-CoV-2 infection or an uninfected control (not recorded which).

CDR3 bases: TGCGCCAGCAGCTTGGTCCAGGCGTACACCGGGGAGCTGTTTTTT. Encoded protein: CASSLVQAYTGELFF. The gene calls are TRBV5-1 and TRBJ2-2; D is unclear. V gave up 0 bases and J gave up 3 bases, with 9 bases separating them. The CDR3 covers 15 residues. Looked up from germline, CDR1 is SGHRS and CDR2 is YFSETQ.